This T cell receptor (beta chain) was identified in a study of blood T cell repertoires in COVID-19. Study in general: Nucleic acid was either cDNA or gDNA, and it came from T cells, B-cell-depleted T cells, or PBMCs.

Produced via immunoSEQ multiplex PCR; TCRdb's table is partial and in-frame only. The sample has around 100,000 clones, approximately 90% seen once; the top ten hold roughly 2.1%. The CDR3 is 18 residues long. The source is a man aged 50 or older with active COVID-19. The chain uses TRBV21-1 and TRBJ2-2; the tabulated D call, TRBD1, remains unverified against the DNA. TRBV21-1 corresponds to a pseudogene. The material sequenced was peripheral blood. The chain's CDR3 is CASSPTTTELYNTGELFF. The CDR3 nucleotides are TGTGCCAGCAGCCCCACAACGACAGAACTGTACAACACCGGGGAGCTGTTTTTT.